This is a list of T cell receptor beta chains from one sample in a study of T-cell reconstitution after alpha-beta-depleted transplantation in children. TCRdb ran MiXCR on the PCR reads and lists one entry per CDR3 protein. The sample lists more than 85,000 distinct CDR3 sequences, around a tenth occurring once. Specimen: PBMCs from the stem cell graft donor, collected from the stem cell graft. These receptors were collected from a human donor who donated a stem cell graft to a child with acute lymphoblastic leukemia. Both conserved end residues are part of each CDR3. The D gene is left open where the match is weak. Where a row states a size, it is once, few, many or the class of an expanded clone; other rows omit it.

TRBD1	TRBJ1-2	many	TRBV29-1	TGCAGCGTTGCCAAAGACAGGGACTATGGCTACACCTTC	CSVAKDRDYGYTF
TRBD1	TRBJ2-7	many	TRBV25-1	TGTGCCAGCAGCCCCAGACAGGGTGGCTCCTACGAGCAGTACTTC	CASSPRQGGSYEQYF
.	TRBJ2-5	many	TRBV4-3	TGCGCCAGCAGCCAAGCTGGGTGGGGAACAGGGCAGTACTTC	CASSQAGWGTGQYF
.	TRBJ1-1	many	TRBV6-5	TGTGCCAGCAGTTACTCGACCAGCCCGAACACTGAAGCTTTCTTT	CASSYSTSPNTEAFF
TRBD1	TRBJ1-2	many	TRBV7-2	TGTGCCAGCAGCTCAGGACAGGGGTTTAATTATGGCTACACCTTC	CASSSGQGFNYGYTF
TRBD1	TRBJ1-1	many	TRBV12-3/TRBV12-4	TGTGCCAGCAGTTTAACCTGGGACAGCTATGAAGCTTTCTTT	CASSLTWDSYEAFF
.	TRBJ2-7	many	TRBV3-1	TGTGCCAGCAGCCAAGATGCAGTGCCGGCCTACGAGCAGTACTTC	CASSQDAVPAYEQYF
.	TRBJ2-7	many	TRBV5-1	TGCGCCAGCAGCCGGGAGGGACAGGGAGGTGAGCAGTACTTC	CASSREGQGGEQYF
.	TRBJ1-6	many	TRBV20-1	TGCAGTGCTATACGACGGCCCTATAATTCACCCCTCCACTTT	CSAIRRPYNSPLHF
.	TRBJ1-2	many	TRBV9	TGTGCCAGCACCCCTTCGTTTGGCAGGGCCTCCTATGGCTACACCTTC	CASTPSFGRASYGYTF
.	TRBJ2-3	.	TRBV4-3	TGCGCCAGCAGCCAACAACGCACAGATACGCAGTATTTT	CASSQQRTDTQYF
.	TRBJ1-6	many	TRBV24-1	TGTGCCACCAGTGATTCCGGGACCAGGGATTCACCCCTCCACTTT	CATSDSGTRDSPLHF
.	TRBJ2-6	many	TRBV28	TGTGCCAGTGCTCGCGGTGGGGCCAACGTCCTGACTTTC	CASARGGANVLTF
TRBD2	TRBJ2-1	many	TRBV12-3/TRBV12-4	TGTGCCAGCAGTTTAGTCTCTAGCGGGGTGAACAATGAGCAGTTCTTC	CASSLVSSGVNNEQFF
.	TRBJ2-7	.	TRBV7-9	TGTGCCAGCAGCTCGCAGGCAGGCGGGCACTCCTACGAGCAGTACTTC	CASSSQAGGHSYEQYF